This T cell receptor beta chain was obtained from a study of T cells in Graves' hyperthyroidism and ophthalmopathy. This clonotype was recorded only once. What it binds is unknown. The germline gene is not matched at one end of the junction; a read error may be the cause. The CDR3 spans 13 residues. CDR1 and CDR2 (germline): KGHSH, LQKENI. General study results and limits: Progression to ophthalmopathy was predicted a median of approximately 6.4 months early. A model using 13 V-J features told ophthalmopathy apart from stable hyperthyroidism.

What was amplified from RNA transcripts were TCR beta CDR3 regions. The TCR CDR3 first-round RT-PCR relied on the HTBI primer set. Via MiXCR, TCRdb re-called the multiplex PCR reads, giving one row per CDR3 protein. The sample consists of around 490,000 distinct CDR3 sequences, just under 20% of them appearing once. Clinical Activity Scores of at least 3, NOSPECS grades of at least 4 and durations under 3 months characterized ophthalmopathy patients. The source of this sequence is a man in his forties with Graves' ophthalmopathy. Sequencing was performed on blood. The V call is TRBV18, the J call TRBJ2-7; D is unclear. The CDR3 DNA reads TGTGTCAGCTCACCAGGAAACAGCCAAGAGCAGTACTTC. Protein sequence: CVSSPGNSQEQYF. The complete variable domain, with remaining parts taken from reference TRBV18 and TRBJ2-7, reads NAGVMQNPRHLVRRRGQEARLRCSPMKGHSHVYWYRQLPEEGLKFMVYLQKENIIDESGMPKERFSAEFPKEGPSILRIQQVVRGDSAAYFCVSSPGNSQEQYFGPGTRLTVT.